This T cell receptor (beta chain) was captured in a study of spatial heterogeneity in lung cancer. Whole-study findings and limits: Tumor mutation counts were tracked by expanded intratumoral alpha and beta TCR counts.

Trimming cost V 4 bases and J 7 bases, with 14 bases left between them. This CDR3 contains 14 residues. Looked up from germline, CDR1 is KGHSH and CDR2 is LQKENI. TCRdb called the 5' RACE reads again in MiXCR, with one record for every CDR3 protein. The sample carries thousands of distinct CDR3 sequences, around 6.6% recorded once. Specified time point: sample taken at primary tumor resection. Samples came from 72 TRACERx patients with untreated early-stage lung cancer. By share, this clonotype counts as medium-sized (0.01 to 0.1%). The antigen is not known. This beta chain turned up in a library designed for alpha chains; as an off-target read, its abundance says little.

The chain carries TRBV18 and TRBJ1-5, with no clear D. This TCR was recovered from a male donor with early-stage non-small cell lung cancer. The sequencing here drew on lung tumor tissue, taken at surgery. CDR3 loop: CASSRSKGGQPQHF. As DNA, the CDR3 is TGTGCCAGCTCACGAAGCAAGGGAGGGCAGCCCCAGCATTTT.